This T cell receptor (beta chain) was identified during a study of T cell repertoires in aging, cancer and after chemotherapy. This clonotype is medium-sized. The antigen remains unidentified. Study-level points and caveats: The repertoire data cannot show anything about immunological memory following chemotherapy.

The template was genomic DNA from peripheral blood, not RNA. V was clipped by 3 bases and J by 1 base, with 16 bases between them. The CDR3 has 18 residues. Germline lookup yields CDR1 LNHDA and CDR2 SQIVND (reference sequence). TRB rearrangements spanning V, D and J were amplified using mixed TRB-A/B primers. TCRdb used MiXCR to reprocess the multiplex PCR reads, holding one entry per CDR3 protein. The sample contains roughly 9,900 distinct CDR3 sequences, around 32% of which appear only once. Sequencing was done on a sample of blood. This sequence was found in a human donor in good health. This sequence joins TRBV19 and TRBJ2-6, with D possibly being TRBD1 (6 bases). The CDR3 DNA reads TGTGCCAGTAGTATTCTCCAGTCAGGGGTGTCTGGGGCCAACGTCCTGACTTTC. It codes for CASSILQSGVSGANVLTF. Filled out from reference TRBV19 and TRBJ2-6, the complete variable domain reads DGGITQSPKYLFRKEGQNVTLSCEQNLNHDAMYWYRQDPGQGLRLIYYSQIVNDFQKGDIAEGYSVSREKKESFPLTVTSAQKNPTAFYLCASSILQSGVSGANVLTFGAGSRLTVL.